This TCR beta chain was captured by sequencing in a study of blood T cells in healthy people across ages (dated by TCRdb to 2014 to 2015). General notes on the study: In model experiments, template switching captured about one uniquely barcoded TCR beta cDNA molecule for every two T cells. Using deep sequencing normalized with unique cDNA molecular identifiers, the study measured how TCR beta repertoire diversity changes with age. The donors were divided into four age groups: young (average around 15 years), middle-aged (about 40), aged (roughly 60) and long-lived (roughly 82). To avoid experimental bias, donors of different ages were randomly spread across the sequencing lanes. Two additional independent replicas of 1 million unique cDNA reads from the same blood draw were analyzed for two donors (one aged 18 to 29 and one aged 80 or older).

Library preparation employed 5' RACE. The data were produced on an Illumina HiSeq 2500. A second PCR of about 6 to 11 cycles was performed with a sample-barcoded 5' primer and a J-beta primer mix. A template-switch 5' adaptor carrying 12 random nucleotides introduced a unique molecular identifier onto each TCR beta cDNA molecule. Each sample yielded at least 3 million CDR3-containing paired-end reads. All of the RNA was converted into first-strand cDNA using the Mint cDNA synthesis kit, with a TRBC-specific oligonucleotide serving as the primer. After uracil-DNA glycosylase treatment, a first 18-cycle PCR used universal primers M1SS and BC2_uni_R on all cDNA. In the paper's pipeline: Each sample was normalized by randomly selecting 1 million high-quality reads, each carrying a distinct molecular identifier. Instead of being binned into consensus sequences, reads with shared molecular identifiers were discarded. MiTCR, with a Q25 quality threshold and the strictest error-elimination algorithm, was used for CDR3 identification, clonotype clustering and error correction. Lower-bound total TCR beta diversity was estimated with a nonparametric unseen species model using Euler transformation. The raw public data were reprocessed by TCRdb itself: fastp quality trimming at Q25, MiXCR clonotype calling, in-frame beta chains only. Records with the same CDR3 protein are collapsed into one entry carrying the most frequent genes and DNA. The V and J calls shown here were made by TCRdb, not taken from the authors' results. Across this sample there are about 1,500,000 distinct CDR3 sequences, with around 42% seen only once. The top ten hold 7.9% of the sample.

The 39 donors, aged 6 to 90 years, were systemically healthy Caucasian individuals from Russia. Around 10 milliliters of peripheral blood were collected from each donor into EDTA-treated Vacutainer tubes. Ficoll-Paque density-gradient centrifugation was used to isolate PBMCs, with at least 6.5 million per sample. Trizol reagent was used to extract total RNA from the PBMCs, yielding at least 5 micrograms per sample. For every donor, flow cytometry on a PBMC aliquot measured the percentage of naive CD45RAhigh/CD27high T cells. Per the germline V gene, LGHNT is the CDR1 and FRNRAP is the CDR2. The trim is 0 bases for V and 4 bases for J, with a gap of 9 bases between the germline ends. The CDR3 numbers 14 residues from cysteine through phenylalanine. The CDR3 DNA has 42 bases and is translated from base 1. What the study reported, not specific to this receptor: Because the CMV infection status of the donors was unknown, age-related changes in expanded clonotypes may potentially have been confounded. Estimates of total diversity based on one million sequenced T cells were considered lower bounds and underestimates. Conclusive comparison of naive and antigen-experienced compartments was prevented by the profiling of bulk unsorted PBMCs. Observed TCR beta diversity per million T cells fell roughly linearly with age, and a significant reduction was already apparent by age around 36. Compared with the aged group, the long-lived group had more naive CD4+ T cells, fewer expanded clones and increased TCR diversity, suggesting age selection. There was a strong correlation between observed TCR beta diversity and the percentage of naive T cells measured by flow cytometry.

This clonotype occurred a few times. Its specific antigen is unknown. Within one base of it there is no much larger clone, and no base qualities were kept. Sequenced material: blood. The chain is made from TRBV12-5 and TRBJ2-5; a tentative D call is TRBD2 (5 bases match). This clonotype originated in a woman in her late teens or twenties in good health. The CDR3 has the sequence CASGLVLGGETQYF. The bases are TGTGCTAGTGGTTTGGTATTAGGAGGAGAGACCCAGTACTTC. Reference TRBV12-5 and TRBJ2-5 genes cover what lies past the CDR3, so the full variable domain is DARVTQTPRHKVTEMGQEVTMRCQPILGHNTVFWYRQTMMQGLELLAYFRNRAPLDDSGMPKDRFSAEMPDATLATLKIQPSEPRDSAVYFCASGLVLGGETQYFGPGTRLLVL.